This TCR beta chain was recovered during a study of blood T cell repertoires in COVID-19. Study context: Both acute and convalescent COVID-19 samples were obtained from the United States, Italy and Spain. The cDNA or gDNA used as material had been derived from T cells, B-cell-depleted T cells, or PBMCs.

How the authors handled the data: Estimation of nucleated cell counts was performed using reference gene primer amplification. Generated by immunoSEQ multiplex PCR, the TCRdb table keeps only in-frame clones and is missing some. That table furnishes V, J and clone size, whereas the DNA furnished D and trimming. The table lists about 200,000 clones, roughly 85% of them singletons, with roughly 2.3% in the top ten. Trimming removed 4 bases from V and 7 bases from J; junction bases left unmatched: 7. Per the germline V gene, CDR1 is SGHRS and CDR2 is YFSETQ. The CDR3 has 14 amino acids. Material: peripheral blood. V gene TRBV5-1 combines with J gene TRBJ2-7, with 11 bases that match TRBD1. The TCR comes from a man aged 25 to 40 who had recovered from COVID-19. The CDR3 DNA is TGCGCCAGCAGCGCAGGACAGGGGGCATGGGAGCAGTACTTC. Translation gives CASSAGQGAWEQYF.